One sample yielded the 10 T cell receptor beta chains listed below, sequenced in a study of blood T cell repertoires in COVID-19. Using immunoSEQ multiplex PCR, the repertoire was profiled, and TCRdb retains in-frame clones only, with some absent. The profile covers approximately 280,000 clones, with roughly 88% appearing a single time and 9.4% taken by the ten largest. Sequencing was carried out using peripheral blood. The receptors were sampled from a man aged 18 to 29 with active or convalescent COVID-19.

V gene TRBV19 combines with J gene TRBJ2-5, with D perhaps matching TRBD1 (6 bases). Trimming took off 7 bases at V and 5 bases at J, with 14 bases between the two ends. The CDR3 length is 13 residues. Germline CDR1 reads LNHDA; CDR2 reads SQIVND (reference sequence). The CDR3 nucleotides are TGTGCCAGTACCAGTGGGGGCGGGGAGACCCAGTACTTC. This translates into CASTSGGGETQYF.

The rearrangement uses TRBV28 and TRBJ1-2; 7 positions match TRBD1. Germline values: CDR1 MDHEN, CDR2 SYDVKM. With V trimmed by 5 bases and J by 8 bases, 8 bases remained unmatched. This CDR3 has 13 amino acids. The CDR3: CASSPYTGVGYTF. The DNA for the CDR3 is TGTGCCAGCAGTCCCTACACAGGGGTCGGCTACACCTTC.

The chain links TRBV7-6 to TRBJ1-2; 7 nucleotides match TRBD1. Germline trimming cut 1 base from V and 5 bases from J; bases unmatched to any gene: 10. The CDR3 sequence is 16 residues long. Germline CDR1 is SGHVS and CDR2 is FNYEAQ. The CDR3 sequence: CASSLGFGRGLYGYTF. CDR3 in DNA: TGTGCCAGCAGCTTAGGGTTCGGCAGGGGGTTATATGGCTACACCTTC.

This rearrangement joins TRBV5-4 to TRBJ2-5, with 8 bases matching TRBD2. V trimming: 4 bases; J trimming: 1 base; junction bases outside the gene matches: 3. Per germline, CDR1 SGHNT and CDR2 YYREEE (reference sequence). The CDR3 sequence is 14 residues long. This CDR3 reads CASSLRGGQETQYF. CDR3 nucleotide sequence: TGTGCCAGCAGCCTACGGGGGGGCCAAGAGACCCAGTACTTC.

The chain recombines TRBV6-1 with TRBJ1-2; 8 nucleotides agree with TRBD1. This CDR3 comprises 15 residues. CDR1 MNHNS and CDR2 SASEGT come from the germline V gene. Losses at the gene ends were 3 bases for V and 5 bases for J; bases not matched to a gene: 8. The chain's CDR3 is CASSEDRVSAYGYTF. CDR3 DNA sequence: TGTGCCAGCAGTGAGGACAGGGTTTCGGCTTATGGCTACACCTTC.

This chain links TRBV10-1 with TRBJ1-6, with TRBD1 matching 9 bases. The CDR3 sequence is 13 residues long. Trimming removed 8 bases from V and 13 bases from J; junction bases left unmatched: 9. From germline, CDR1 is WNHNN and CDR2 SYGVQD (reference sequence). For the CDR3, the DNA is TGCGCCAGCCGTTCCGGGACAGGGAGTCCCCTCCACTTT. As protein: CASRSGTGSPLHF.

The V gene is TRBV4-3, the J gene TRBJ1-1; D ambiguous. CDR1 and CDR2 (germline): LGHNA, YSLEER. The V end was cut by 0 bases, the J end by 0 bases, with 8 bases between. The CDR3 consists of 15 residues. CDR3 nucleotide sequence: TGCGCCAGCAGCCAAGATCTCGCGATGAACACTGAAGCTTTCTTT. Amino acids: CASSQDLAMNTEAFF.

This clone was counted between two and nine times. The V gene is TRBV18, the J gene TRBJ1-2; 7 nucleotides align to TRBD1. The germline V gene has CDR1 KGHSH and CDR2 LQKENI. The CDR3 runs to 17 residues. Losses at the gene ends were 4 bases for V and 8 bases for J; bases not matched to a gene: 19. CDR3 nucleotides: TGTGCCAGCTCACAGACAATTGGACAGGATAGTAACTCCGGCTACACCTTC. Encoded protein: CASSQTIGQDSNSGYTF.

The chain combines TRBV5-4 with TRBJ2-2, with TRBD1 identical over 9 bases. V lost 4 bases to trimming and J lost 7 bases; unmatched junction nucleotides: 5. The CDR3 is 14 residues long. Germline lookup yields CDR1 SGHNT and CDR2 YYREEE (reference sequence). CDR3 DNA: TGTGCCAGCAGCATACAGGGGGCGAGCGGGGAGCTGTTTTTT. This translates into CASSIQGASGELFF.

The chain joins TRBV3-1 (or the pseudogene TRBV3-2) to TRBJ1-1; TRBD1 might be the D (6 bases). This CDR3 is 14 amino acids long. Germline V gene lookup returns CDR1 LGHDT and CDR2 YNNKEL (reference sequence). Trimming removed 5 bases from V and 4 bases from J, with 14 bases in between. The CDR3 DNA sequence: TGTGCCAGCAGCGTTGGTCAGGGGAGCACTGAAGCTTTCTTT. Amino acid sequence: CASSVGQGSTEAFF.